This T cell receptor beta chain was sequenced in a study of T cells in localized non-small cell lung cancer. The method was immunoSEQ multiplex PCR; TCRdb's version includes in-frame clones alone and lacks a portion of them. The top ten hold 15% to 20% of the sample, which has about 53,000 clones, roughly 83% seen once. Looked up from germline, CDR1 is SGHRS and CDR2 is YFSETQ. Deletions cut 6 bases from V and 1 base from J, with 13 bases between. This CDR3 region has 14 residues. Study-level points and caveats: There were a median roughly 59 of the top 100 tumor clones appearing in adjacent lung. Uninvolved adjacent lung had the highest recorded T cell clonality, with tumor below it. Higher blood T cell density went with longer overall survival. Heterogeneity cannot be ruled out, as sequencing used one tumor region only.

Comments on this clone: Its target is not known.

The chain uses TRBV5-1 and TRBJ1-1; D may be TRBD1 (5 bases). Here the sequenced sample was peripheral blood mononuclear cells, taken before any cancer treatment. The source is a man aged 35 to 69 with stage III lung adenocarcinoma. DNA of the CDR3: TGCGCCAGCACCCGGGACGTTCGGAACACTGAAGCTTTCTTT. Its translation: CASTRDVRNTEAFF.